These T cell receptor beta chains were read from a single sample in a study of cytomegalovirus exposure and HLA in healthy donors. Sequenced by immunoSEQ multiplex PCR; TCRdb stores in-frame clones only, minus some. The sample lists fewer than 60,000 clones, around three fifths occurring once. The specimen sequenced was PBMCs. These receptors came from a human donor in good health. The CDR3 runs from the conserved cysteine through the conserved F or W. The D gene is left open where the match is weak. Expanded clones get a size class; other rows say once, few or many, or leave the size out.

V,D,J,size,DNA,CDR3
TRBV7-9,-,TRBJ2-2,-,TGTGCCAGCAGCTTAGCGGCATTCCCCACCGGGGAGCTGTTTTTT,CASSLAAFPTGELFF
TRBV19,-,TRBJ2-5,-,TGTGCCAGTACTTCGACAGCCACAGAGACCCAGTACTTC,CASTSTATETQYF
TRBV4-1,-,TRBJ2-5,-,TGCGCCAGCAGCCAAGAGACAGCAAAAGAGACCCAGTACTTC,CASSQETAKETQYF
TRBV15,TRBD2,TRBJ2-3,-,TGTGCCACCAGCAGTTCTCCGGGACTAGCGGGGGGGCCAGATACGCAGTATTTT,CATSSSPGLAGGPDTQYF
TRBV6-5,-,TRBJ2-6,-,TGTGCCAGCAGTGGCAGGGGTACCGGGGCCAACGTCCTGACTTTC,CASSGRGTGANVLTF
TRBV6-5,-,TRBJ1-1,few,TGTGCCAGCAGCCAGGGATCTGAAGCTTTCTTT,CASSQGSEAFF
TRBV30,TRBD2,TRBJ2-3,-,TGTGCCTGGACCCCAATAGCGGGGGTGTCAGATACGCAGTATTTT,CAWTPIAGVSDTQYF
TRBV7-2,TRBD1,TRBJ2-7,-,TGTGCCAGCAGCCCACCCCCCGCCAGACAGGGCGGCGAGCAGTACTTC,CASSPPPARQGGEQYF
TRBV27,TRBD1,TRBJ2-1,-,TGTGCCAGCAGTTTACGGCAGGGGGCGTACAATGAGCAGTTCTTC,CASSLRQGAYNEQFF
TRBV29-1,TRBD1,TRBJ2-3,-,TGCAGCGTCCCCGGGACATGGCAGGGGGCAGGAGATACGCAGTATTTT,CSVPGTWQGAGDTQYF
TRBV4-1,TRBD1,TRBJ1-2,-,TGCGCCAGCAGCCCCGCCGGGACAGGGAGTAACTATGGCTACACCTTC,CASSPAGTGSNYGYTF
TRBV5-1,-,TRBJ1-1,-,TGCGCCAGCAGCTTGGTGGTGGGGGGCACTGAAGCTTTCTTT,CASSLVVGGTEAFF
TRBV4-1,-,TRBJ2-7,-,TGCGCCAGCAGCCAAGATGGTCCCGCGGTACAGGGCTTCTACGAGCAGTACTTC,CASSQDGPAVQGFYEQYF
TRBV5-1,TRBD1,TRBJ1-1,-,TGCGCCAGCAGCGGTGACAGGGGTTGGGGCACTGAAGCTTTCTTT,CASSGDRGWGTEAFF
TRBV5-4,-,TRBJ1-3,-,TGTGCCAGCAGCCTTATGACAGGTTTCGACTCTGGAAACATCATATATTTT,CASSLMTGFDSGNIIYF
TRBV27,TRBD1,TRBJ2-7,few,TGTGCCAGCAGTACGGATGGGACAGGGGACTCCTACGAGCAGTACTTC,CASSTDGTGDSYEQYF
TRBV7-9,TRBD2,TRBJ2-3,-,TGTGCCAGCAGCTTAGGTGCGAGCGGGGGTGCAGATACGCAGTATTTT,CASSLGASGGADTQYF
TRBV7-3,-,TRBJ2-3,few,TGTGCCAGCAGCTCTACTAGCACAGATACGCAGTATTTT,CASSSTSTDTQYF